This TCR beta chain was recovered during a study of shared clonotypes between healthy human individuals. V lost 4 bases and J 3 bases, leaving 14 bases between the germline ends. Germline-derived CDR1 and CDR2 are SGHRS and YFSETQ. The CDR3 consists of 14 residues. Deep level was the assay's run setting. TCRdb's table, derived via immunoSEQ multiplex PCR, lists solely in-frame clones and lacks some. This sample has millions of clones; about 95% occur once, and the top ten carry more than 0.1%. Comments on this clone: Antigen specificity is unknown.

Study results and limitations: Clonotype sharing among donors likely depends on sequencing depth. Estimated clonotype richness was generally higher in naive than memory subsets.

This rearrangement joins TRBV5-1 to TRBJ2-7; possibly TRBD2 for D (6 bases). The material sequenced was naive CD4+ T cells sorted from blood. Subset defined: CD45RA+ positively selected. The receptor's source is a man between 18 and 29 years old in good health. As DNA, the CDR3 is TGCGCCAGCAGCCCCACTCCGGGGGTCTACGAGCAGTACTTC. This translates into CASSPTPGVYEQYF.